This paragraph reports one T cell receptor beta chain. What it binds is not known. The PCR used 60 Vbeta and 13 Jbeta primers. Sequencing used immunoSEQ multiplex PCR; TCRdb keeps in-frame clones, though not all of them. Of approximately 140,000 clones detected, around 65% appear once; the ten largest clones hold over 5%. The data were obtained in a study of cytomegalovirus exposure and HLA in healthy donors. Turning to the study itself: Inside one of the first data releases sat 75 million to 100 million unique TCRs taken from HLA-typed donors.

Study-level points and caveats: Further analysis, carried out later, found HLA-associated TCR beta chains more clonally expanded than equally common other chains. Some segments of the V type, notably TRBV6-2 and TRBV6-3, were excluded as indistinguishable.

V lost 6 bases and J 3 bases, leaving 20 bases between the germline ends. Germline V CDR1 and CDR2: MDHEN, SYDVKM. The CDR3 sequence is 16 residues long. V and J are TRBV28 and TRBJ2-5; the D gene is possibly TRBD1 (6 bases). The receptor's source is a woman in her sixties in good health and CMV-seronegative. What was sequenced was PBMCs. The chain's CDR3 is CASSSPAGVTKETQYF. In DNA, the CDR3 is TGTGCCAGCAGCTCCCCGGCAGGGGTTACCAAAGAGACCCAGTACTTC.